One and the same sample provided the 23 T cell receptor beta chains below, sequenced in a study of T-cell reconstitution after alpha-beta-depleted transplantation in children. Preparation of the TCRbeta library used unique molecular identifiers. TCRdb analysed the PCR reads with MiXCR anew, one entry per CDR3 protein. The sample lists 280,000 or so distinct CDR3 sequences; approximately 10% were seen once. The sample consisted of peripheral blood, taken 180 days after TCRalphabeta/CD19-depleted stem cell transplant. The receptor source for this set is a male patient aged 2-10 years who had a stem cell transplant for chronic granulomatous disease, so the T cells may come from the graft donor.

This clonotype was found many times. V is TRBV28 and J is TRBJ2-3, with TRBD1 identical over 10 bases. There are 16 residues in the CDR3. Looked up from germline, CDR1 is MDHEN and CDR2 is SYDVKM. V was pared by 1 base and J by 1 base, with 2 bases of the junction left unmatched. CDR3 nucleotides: TGTGCCAGCAGTTTATCCGGGACAGGGGGCACAGATACGCAGTATTTT. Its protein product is CASSLSGTGGTDTQYF.

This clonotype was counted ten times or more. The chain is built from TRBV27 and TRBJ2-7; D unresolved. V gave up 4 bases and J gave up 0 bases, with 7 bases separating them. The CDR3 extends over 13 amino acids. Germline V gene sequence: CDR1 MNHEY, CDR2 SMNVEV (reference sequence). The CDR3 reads CASSYGVSYEQYF. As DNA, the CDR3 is TGTGCCAGCAGTTATGGGGTCTCCTACGAGCAGTACTTC.

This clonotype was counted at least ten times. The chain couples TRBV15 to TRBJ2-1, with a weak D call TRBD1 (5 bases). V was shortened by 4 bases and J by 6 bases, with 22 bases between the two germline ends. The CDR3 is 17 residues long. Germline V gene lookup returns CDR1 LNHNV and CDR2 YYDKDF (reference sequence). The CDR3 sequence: CATSTDRSGSSLNEQFF. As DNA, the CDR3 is TGTGCCACCAGCACGGACCGGTCAGGGTCCTCCCTCAATGAGCAGTTCTTC.

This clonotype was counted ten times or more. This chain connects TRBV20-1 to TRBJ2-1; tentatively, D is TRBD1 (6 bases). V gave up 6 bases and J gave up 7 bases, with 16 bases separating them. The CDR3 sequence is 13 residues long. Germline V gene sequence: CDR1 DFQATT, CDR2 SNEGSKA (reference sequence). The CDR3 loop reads CSATYTGKNEQFF. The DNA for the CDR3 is TGCAGTGCCACCTACACAGGGAAGAATGAGCAGTTCTTC.

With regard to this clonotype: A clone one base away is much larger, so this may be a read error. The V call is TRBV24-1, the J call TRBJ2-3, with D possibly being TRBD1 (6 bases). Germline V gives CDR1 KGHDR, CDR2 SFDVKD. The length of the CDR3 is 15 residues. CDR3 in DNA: TGTGTCACCAGTGACTCCAGGGGTAGGACAGATACGCAGTATTTT. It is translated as CVTSDSRGRTDTQYF.

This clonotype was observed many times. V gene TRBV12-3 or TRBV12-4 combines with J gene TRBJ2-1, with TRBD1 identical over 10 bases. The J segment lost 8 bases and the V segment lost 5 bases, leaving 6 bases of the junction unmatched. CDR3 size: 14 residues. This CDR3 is CASSARQGADEQFF. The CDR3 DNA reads TGTGCCAGCAGTGCCCGACAGGGGGCAGATGAGCAGTTCTTC.

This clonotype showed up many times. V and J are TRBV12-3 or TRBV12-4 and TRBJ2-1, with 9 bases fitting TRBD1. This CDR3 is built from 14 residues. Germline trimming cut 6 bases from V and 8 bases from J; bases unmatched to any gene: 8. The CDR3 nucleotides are TGTGCCAGCAGAATCACCGGGACAGGGTATGAGCAGTTCTTC. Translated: CASRITGTGYEQFF.

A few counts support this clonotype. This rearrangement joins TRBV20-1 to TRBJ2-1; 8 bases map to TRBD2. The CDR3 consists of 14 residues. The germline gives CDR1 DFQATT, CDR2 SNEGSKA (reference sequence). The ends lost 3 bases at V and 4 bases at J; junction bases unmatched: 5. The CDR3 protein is CSASSSGGYNEQFF. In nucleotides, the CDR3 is TGCAGTGCTAGTTCCAGCGGGGGATACAATGAGCAGTTCTTC.

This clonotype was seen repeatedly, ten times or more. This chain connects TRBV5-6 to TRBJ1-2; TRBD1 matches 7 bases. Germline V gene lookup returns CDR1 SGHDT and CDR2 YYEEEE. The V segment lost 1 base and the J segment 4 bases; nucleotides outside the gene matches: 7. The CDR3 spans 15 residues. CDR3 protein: CASSLTWTGGYGYTF. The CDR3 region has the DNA TGTGCCAGCAGCTTGACGTGGACAGGAGGCTATGGCTACACCTTC.

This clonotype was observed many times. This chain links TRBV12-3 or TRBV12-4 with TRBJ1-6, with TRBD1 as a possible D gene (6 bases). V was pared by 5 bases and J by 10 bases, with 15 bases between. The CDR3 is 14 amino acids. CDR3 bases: TGTGCCAGCAGTCGTCTACAGGGCCGGTCACCCCTCCACTTT. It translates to CASSRLQGRSPLHF.

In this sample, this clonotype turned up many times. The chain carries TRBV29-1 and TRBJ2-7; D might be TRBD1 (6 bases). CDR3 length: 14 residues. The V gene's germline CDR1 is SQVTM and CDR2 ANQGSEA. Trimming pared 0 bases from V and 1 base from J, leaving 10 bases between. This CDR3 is CSVEDSRGSYEQYF. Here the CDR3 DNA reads TGCAGCGTTGAAGATTCTAGGGGGTCCTACGAGCAGTACTTC.

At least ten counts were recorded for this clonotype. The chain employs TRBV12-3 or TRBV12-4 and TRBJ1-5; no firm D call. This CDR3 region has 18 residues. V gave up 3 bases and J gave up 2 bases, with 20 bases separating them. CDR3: CASSLGNGPHWGNQPQHF. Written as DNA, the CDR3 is TGTGCCAGCAGTTTGGGTAACGGGCCGCATTGGGGCAATCAGCCCCAGCATTTT.

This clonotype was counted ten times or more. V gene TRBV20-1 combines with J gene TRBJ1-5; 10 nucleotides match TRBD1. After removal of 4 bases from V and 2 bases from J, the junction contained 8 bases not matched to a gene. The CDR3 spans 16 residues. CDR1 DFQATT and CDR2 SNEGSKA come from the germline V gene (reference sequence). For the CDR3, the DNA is TGCAGTGCTACTTGGACAGGGGGATTCCGCAATCAGCCCCAGCATTTT. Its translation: CSATWTGGFRNQPQHF.

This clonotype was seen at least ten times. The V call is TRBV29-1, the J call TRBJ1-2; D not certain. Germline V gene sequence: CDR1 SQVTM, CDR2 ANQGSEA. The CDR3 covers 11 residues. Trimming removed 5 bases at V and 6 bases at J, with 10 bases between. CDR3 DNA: TGCAGCGTTAATAGGGATAATGGCTACACCTTC. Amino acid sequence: CSVNRDNGYTF.

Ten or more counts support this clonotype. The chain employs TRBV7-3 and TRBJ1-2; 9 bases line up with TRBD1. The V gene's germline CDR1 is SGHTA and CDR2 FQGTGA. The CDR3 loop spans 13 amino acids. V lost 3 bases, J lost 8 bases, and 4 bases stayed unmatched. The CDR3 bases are TGTGCCAGCAGCTTCGGGACAGGGTCCGGCTACACCTTC. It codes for CASSFGTGSGYTF.

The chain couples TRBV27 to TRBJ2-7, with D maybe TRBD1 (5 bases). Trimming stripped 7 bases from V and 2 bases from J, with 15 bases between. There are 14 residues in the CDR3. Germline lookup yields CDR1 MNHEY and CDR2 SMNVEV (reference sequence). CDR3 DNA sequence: TGTGCCAGCATAGGAAGACAGTACCCCTACGAGCAGTACTTC. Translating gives CASIGRQYPYEQYF.

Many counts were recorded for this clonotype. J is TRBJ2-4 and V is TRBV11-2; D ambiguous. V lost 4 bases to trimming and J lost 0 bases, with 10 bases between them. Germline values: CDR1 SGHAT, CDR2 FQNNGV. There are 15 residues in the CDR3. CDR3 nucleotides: TGTGCCAGCAGCTCGTTGGTCATAGCCAAAAACATTCAGTACTTC. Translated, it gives CASSSLVIAKNIQYF.

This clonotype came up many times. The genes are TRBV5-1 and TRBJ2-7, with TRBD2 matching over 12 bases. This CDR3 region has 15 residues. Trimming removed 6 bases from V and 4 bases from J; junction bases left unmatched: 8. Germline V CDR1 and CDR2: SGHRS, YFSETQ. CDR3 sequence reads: CASNLAGGRGYEQYF. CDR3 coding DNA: TGCGCCAGCAACCTAGCGGGAGGGCGAGGATACGAGCAGTACTTC.

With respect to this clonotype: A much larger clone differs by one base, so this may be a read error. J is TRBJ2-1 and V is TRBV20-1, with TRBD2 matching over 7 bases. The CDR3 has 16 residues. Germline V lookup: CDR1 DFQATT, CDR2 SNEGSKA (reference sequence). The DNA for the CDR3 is TGCTGTGCTAGAAAGGGTCAGGCGGGAGTGGGGGATGAGCAGTTCTTC. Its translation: CCARKGQAGVGDEQFF.

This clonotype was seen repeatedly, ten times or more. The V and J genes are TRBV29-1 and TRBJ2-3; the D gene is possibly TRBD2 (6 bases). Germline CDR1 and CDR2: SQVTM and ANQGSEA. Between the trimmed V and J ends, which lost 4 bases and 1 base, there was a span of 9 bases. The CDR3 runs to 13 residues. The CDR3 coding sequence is TGCAGCGTTGTGGCTAGCGGCACAGATACGCAGTATTTT. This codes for CSVVASGTDTQYF.

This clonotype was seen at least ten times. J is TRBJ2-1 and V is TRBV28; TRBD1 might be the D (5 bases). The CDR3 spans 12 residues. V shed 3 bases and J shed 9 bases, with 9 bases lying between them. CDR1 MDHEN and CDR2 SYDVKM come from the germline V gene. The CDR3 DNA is TGTGCCAGCAGTTTTGGCAGGGTTGAGCAGTTCTTC. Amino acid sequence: CASSFGRVEQFF.

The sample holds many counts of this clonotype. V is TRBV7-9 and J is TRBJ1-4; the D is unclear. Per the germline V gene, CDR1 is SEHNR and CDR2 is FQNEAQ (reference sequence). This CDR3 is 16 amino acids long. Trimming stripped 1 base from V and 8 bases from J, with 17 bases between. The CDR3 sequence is CASSLGAVVRGEKLFF. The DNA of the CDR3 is TGTGCCAGCAGCTTAGGGGCAGTTGTGCGCGGCGAAAAACTGTTTTTT. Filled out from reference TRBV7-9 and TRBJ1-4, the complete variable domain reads DTGVSQNPRHKITKRGQNVTFRCDPISEHNRLYWYRQTLGQGPEFLTYFQNEAQLEKSRLLSDRFSAERPKGSFSTLEIQRTEQGDSAMYLCASSLGAVVRGEKLFFGSGTQLSVL.

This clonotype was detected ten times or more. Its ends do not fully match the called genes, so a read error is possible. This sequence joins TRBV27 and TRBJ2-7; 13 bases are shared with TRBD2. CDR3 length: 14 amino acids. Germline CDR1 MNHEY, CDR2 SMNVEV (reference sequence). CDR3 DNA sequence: TGTGCCAGCAGTCACAAACTAGCGGGGGGGCGGTGGAGCTTC. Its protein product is CASSHKLAGGRWSF.